The 23 T cell receptor beta chains below all came from one sample that was sequenced in a study of STAT5B mutations in CD4+ large granular lymphocyte leukemia. The protocol was immunoSEQ multiplex PCR, while the TCRdb copy is restricted to in-frame clones and leaves out a portion. The sample carries about 2,200 clones, 75% recorded once. The sequencing input was PBMCs. Receptor source: a woman aged 70 to 79 with CD4+ T-cell large granular lymphocyte leukemia.

This chain joins TRBV27 and TRBJ2-5; 8 bases are shared with TRBD1. J lost 2 bases, V lost 6 bases, and 11 bases had no gene match. This CDR3 spans 16 amino acids. Germline V gene lookup returns CDR1 MNHEY and CDR2 SMNVEV (reference sequence). The CDR3 is CASSLDPTGDQETQYF. In DNA form, the CDR3 reads TGTGCCAGCAGCCTAGACCCGACAGGGGATCAAGAGACCCAGTACTTC.

J is TRBJ1-2 and V is TRBV27, with TRBD1 identical over 7 bases. The germline V gene encodes CDR1 MNHEY and CDR2 SMNVEV (reference sequence). CDR3 length: 16 amino acids. Trimming cost V 2 bases and J 6 bases; bases outside gene matches: 12. The CDR3 nucleotides read TGTGCCAGCAGTTTAAACGAGGCAGGGGGTTCTGATGGCTACACCTTC. This gives the protein CASSLNEAGGSDGYTF.

The chain combines TRBV19 with TRBJ2-5, with 7 bases that match TRBD1. Germline V gene lookup returns CDR1 LNHDA and CDR2 SQIVND (reference sequence). V shed 5 bases and J 4 bases; nucleotides not matched to a gene: 10. The CDR3 spans 15 residues. CDR3: CASSAEQGPGETQYF. For the CDR3, the DNA is TGTGCCAGTAGTGCTGAACAGGGGCCAGGAGAGACCCAGTACTTC.

This clone was observed a few times. This sequence joins TRBV15 and TRBJ1-6; possible D gene TRBD1, 5 bases. Trimming shortened V by 0 bases and J by 11 bases, and 14 bases separated the two germline ends. The CDR3 totals 15 residues. Germline V gene sequence: CDR1 LNHNV, CDR2 YYDKDF (reference sequence). This CDR3 reads CATSREGTLSTPLHF. As DNA, the CDR3 is TGTGCCACCAGCAGAGAAGGGACTCTCTCTACACCCCTCCACTTT.

The chain is built from TRBV19 and TRBJ1-5, with D perhaps matching TRBD1 (5 bases). This CDR3 spans 15 amino acids. The germline V gene encodes CDR1 LNHDA and CDR2 SQIVND (reference sequence). With 6 bases removed from V and 4 bases from J, the gap between germline ends came to 16 bases. Here the CDR3 DNA reads TGTGCCAGTAGCCTCTCGGGACTCCTAAATCAGCCCCAGCATTTT. Amino acid sequence: CASSLSGLLNQPQHF.

V and J are TRBV5-6 and TRBJ2-2, with a tentative D call TRBD1 (7 bases). CDR3 length equals 14 residues. Germline CDR1 and CDR2: SGHDT and YYEEEE. V was shortened by 0 bases and J by 9 bases, with 12 bases between the two germline ends. The CDR3 sequence: CASSLDRGGRELFF. As DNA, the CDR3 is TGTGCCAGCAGCTTGGACAGGGGAGGCCGGGAGCTGTTTTTT.

The chain has TRBV30 and TRBJ1-5; the D is unclear. This CDR3 is built from 14 residues. Germline V lookup: CDR1 GTSNPN, CDR2 SVGIG (reference sequence). The ends were cut back, 0 bases at V and 3 bases at J, with 9 bases in the middle. CDR3 nucleotide sequence: TGTGCCTGGAGTGTCGGCAGAAACAATCAGCCCCAGCATTTT. It translates to CAWSVGRNNQPQHF.

The gene calls are TRBV5-1 and TRBJ2-3; D possibly corresponds to TRBD1 (6 bases). Germline CDR1 and CDR2: SGHRS and YFSETQ. This CDR3 spans 15 amino acids. The V gene lost 0 bases and the J gene lost 4 bases, with 12 bases spanning the gap. The DNA for the CDR3 is TGCGCCAGCAGCTTGGGGCAGGGGCAAGCAGATACGCAGTATTTT. Its protein product is CASSLGQGQADTQYF. Based on the CDR3 plus reference TRBV5-1 and TRBJ2-3, the full variable domain is KAGVTQTPRYLIKTRGQQVTLSCSPISGHRSVSWYQQTPGQGLQFLFEYFSETQRNKGNFPGRFSGRQFSNSRSEMNVSTLELGDSALYLCASSLGQGQADTQYFGPGTRLTVL.

The chain is built from TRBV7-9 and TRBJ2-3; D is undetermined. V was shortened by 5 bases and J by 5 bases, with 11 bases between the two germline ends. Germline values: CDR1 SEHNR, CDR2 FQNEAQ (reference sequence). The CDR3 is made up of 13 amino acids. The CDR3 bases are TGTGCCAGCAGCCCCGAGATTGGAGATACGCAGTATTTT. Its protein product is CASSPEIGDTQYF. Full variable domain (missing parts from reference TRBV7-9 and TRBJ2-3): DTGVSQNPRHKITKRGQNVTFRCDPISEHNRLYWYRQTLGQGPEFLTYFQNEAQLEKSRLLSDRFSAERPKGSFSTLEIQRTEQGDSAMYLCASSPEIGDTQYFGPGTRLTVL.

The rearrangement links TRBV19 to TRBJ1-2, with 8 bases identical to TRBD1. CDR1 is LNHDA, CDR2 SQIVND, per germline (reference sequence). V was pared by 7 bases and J by 4 bases, with 11 bases of the junction left unmatched. CDR3 length equals 15 residues. The CDR3 spells CASTPGSGQVYGYTF. CDR3 DNA: TGTGCCAGTACCCCCGGGTCGGGACAGGTCTATGGCTACACCTTC.

This chain joins TRBV5-1 and TRBJ2-1, with D perhaps being TRBD1 or TRBD2 (6 bases each). This CDR3 contains 14 residues. With 0 bases removed from V and 11 bases from J, the gap between germline ends came to 15 bases. The germline V gene encodes CDR1 SGHRS and CDR2 YFSETQ. CDR3: CASSLEQGGEKQFF. CDR3 coding DNA: TGCGCCAGCAGCTTGGAACAGGGCGGGGAAAAGCAGTTCTTC.

The rearrangement links TRBV28 to TRBJ2-6, with unresolved D. The CDR3 extends over 18 amino acids. The ends were cut back, 5 bases at V and 5 bases at J, with 22 bases in the middle. Germline loops: CDR1 MDHEN, CDR2 SYDVKM. In DNA, the CDR3 is TGTGCCAGCAGTATGGGCATCTTGACACAAAGTCGGGCCAACGTCCTGACTTTC. Amino acids: CASSMGILTQSRANVLTF.

This chain uses TRBV2 with TRBJ1-5, with 9 bases aligning to TRBD1. CDR1 SNHLY and CDR2 FYNNEI come from the germline V gene. This CDR3 region has 13 residues. Trimming took 3 bases from V and 7 from J; bases not matched to a gene: 1. The CDR3 reads CASSDTGGQPQHF. The CDR3 bases are TGTGCCAGCAGTGATACAGGGGGCCAGCCCCAGCATTTT.

The chain joins TRBV10-3 to TRBJ1-1, with a weak D call TRBD1 (5 bases). CDR1 ENHRY and CDR2 SYGVKD come from the germline V gene. The V and J ends lost 6 bases and 7 bases respectively, with 18 bases between them. The CDR3 consists of 14 residues. The CDR3 nucleotides read TGTGCCATCAGCCGGGCAGGGCAGGGCAGTGAAGCTTTCTTT. It encodes CAISRAGQGSEAFF.

This chain connects TRBV4-3 to TRBJ1-3, with 9 nucleotides matching TRBD1. V was pared by 0 bases and J by 4 bases, with 4 bases of the junction left unmatched. This CDR3 is built from 16 residues. Germline loops: CDR1 LGHNA, CDR2 YSLEER. This CDR3 reads CASSQDFGTGGNTIYF. CDR3 coding DNA: TGCGCCAGCAGCCAAGACTTTGGGACAGGGGGAAACACCATATATTTT.

This clone was found a few times. The chain has TRBV10-3 and TRBJ1-1; possibly TRBD1 for D (5 bases). The CDR3 loop spans 15 amino acids. Trimming stripped 0 bases from V and 4 bases from J, with 12 bases between. Germline V CDR1 and CDR2: ENHRY, SYGVKD. In DNA form, the CDR3 reads TGTGCCATCAGTGAGTCGGGGGGGGTTAGCACTGAAGCTTTCTTT. It encodes CAISESGGVSTEAFF.

The rearrangement links TRBV10-3 to TRBJ2-1; maybe TRBD2 (5 bases). Per germline, CDR1 ENHRY and CDR2 SYGVKD. The CDR3 sequence is 16 residues long. V was cut by 0 bases and J by 0 bases, with 9 bases left in between. The CDR3 spells CAISESEGSSYNEQFF. The CDR3 DNA is TGTGCCATCAGTGAGTCGGAAGGGAGCTCCTACAATGAGCAGTTCTTC.

The chain is built from TRBV19 and TRBJ1-1; D gene uncertain. The CDR3 sequence is 14 residues long. The V end was cut by 6 bases, the J end by 7 bases, with 18 bases between. CDR1 and CDR2 (germline): LNHDA, SQIVND (reference sequence). The CDR3 sequence is CASRPRHTSGEAFF. CDR3 DNA sequence: TGTGCCAGTAGGCCCCGGCACACGAGTGGTGAAGCTTTCTTT.

The chain couples TRBV11-2 to TRBJ1-4, with D unresolved. V lost 0 bases and J lost 8, with 13 bases in between. Germline V gene data show CDR1 as SGHAT and CDR2 as FQNNGV. The CDR3 has 15 amino acids. CDR3 bases: TGTGCCAGCAGCTTAGAATCCGGGGTTAAAGAAAAACTGTTTTTT. Residues: CASSLESGVKEKLFF.

The chain joins TRBV4-3 to TRBJ2-1; D uncertain. V was shortened by 0 bases and J by 4 bases, with 13 bases between the two germline ends. CDR1 and CDR2 from the germline V gene are LGHNA and YSLEER. The CDR3 extends over 16 amino acids. This CDR3 is CASSQDGIGRYNEQFF. In DNA form, the CDR3 reads TGCGCCAGCAGCCAAGATGGAATCGGACGATACAATGAGCAGTTCTTC.

This clone was seen a handful of times. The CDR3 DNA sequence: TGCGCCAGCAGCACCGGACAGGGGGCTTCAGATACGCAGTATTTT. Protein sequence: CASSTGQGASDTQYF. The rearrangement joins TRBV5-1 to TRBJ2-3; 11 nucleotides agree with TRBD1. Germline CDR1 is SGHRS and CDR2 is YFSETQ. With 4 bases clipped from V and 4 bases from J, the junction kept 5 bases outside the gene matches. The CDR3 totals 15 residues.

The chain combines TRBV7-9 with TRBJ2-6; TRBD2 might be the D (5 bases). V was trimmed by 5 bases and J by 1 base, leaving 9 bases between them. CDR3 length: 15 residues. The germline V gene has CDR1 SEHNR and CDR2 FQNEAQ (reference sequence). The CDR3 sequence is CASSPPGSGANVLTF. CDR3 nucleotide sequence: TGTGCCAGCAGCCCACCGGGGTCTGGGGCCAACGTCCTGACTTTC. Based on the CDR3 plus reference TRBV7-9 and TRBJ2-6, the full variable domain is DTGVSQNPRHKITKRGQNVTFRCDPISEHNRLYWYRQTLGQGPEFLTYFQNEAQLEKSRLLSDRFSAERPKGSFSTLEIQRTEQGDSAMYLCASSPPGSGANVLTFGAGSRLTVL.

The gene calls are TRBV7-6 and TRBJ1-4, with 8 bases that match TRBD1. Trimming at V came to 0 bases and at J to 7 bases, leaving 4 bases not matched to a gene. Germline V gene data show CDR1 as SGHVS and CDR2 as FNYEAQ. CDR3 length: 15 residues. The CDR3 region is CASSLAARGLEKLFF. The CDR3 nucleotides are TGTGCCAGCAGCTTAGCGGCCAGGGGGCTTGAAAAACTGTTTTTT.